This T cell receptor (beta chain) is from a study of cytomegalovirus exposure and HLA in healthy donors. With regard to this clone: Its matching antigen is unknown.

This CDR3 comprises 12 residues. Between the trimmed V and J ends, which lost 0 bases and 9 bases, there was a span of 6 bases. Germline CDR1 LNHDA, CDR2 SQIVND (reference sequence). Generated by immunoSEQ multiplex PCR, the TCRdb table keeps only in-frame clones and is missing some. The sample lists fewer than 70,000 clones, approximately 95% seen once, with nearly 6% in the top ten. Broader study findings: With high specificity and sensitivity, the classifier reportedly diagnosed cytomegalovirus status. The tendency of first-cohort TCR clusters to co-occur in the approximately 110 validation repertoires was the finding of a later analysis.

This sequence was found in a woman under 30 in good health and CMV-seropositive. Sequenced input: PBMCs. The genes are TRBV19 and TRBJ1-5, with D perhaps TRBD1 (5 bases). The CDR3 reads CASSIEGPPQHF. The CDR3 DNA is TGTGCCAGTAGTATAGAGGGGCCGCCCCAGCATTTT.